This passage covers 18 T cell receptor beta chains from one sample sequenced in a study of T cells generated in artificial thymic organoids. These receptors have no identified antigens. TCRalpha and TCRbeta libraries were amplified separately by semi-nested PCR with TRAC or TRBC reverse primers. Each CDR3 protein is one row after TCRdb ran MiXCR on the 5' RACE reads. The table lists under 7,000 distinct CDR3 sequences, less than 30% of them singletons. Organoids aggregated human HSPCs with DLL1-transduced murine MS5 stromal cells. The seeding cells were CD34+CD3- hematopoietic stem and progenitor cells purified by FACS to remove T cells. Source material: naive CD8+ T cells grown in artificial thymic organoids from cord blood stem and progenitor cells. The sample's subset: CD3+TCRalphabeta+CD8SP T cells; for blood, CD45RO-CCR7+ naive CD8+ T cells. These receptors were obtained from a human donor who gave cord blood stem cells for thymic organoid culture, a cardiac surgery patient who gave postnatal thymus, or a blood donor (not recorded which).

Turning to this clonotype: This sequence may be a read error, since a much larger clone differs from it by one base. J is TRBJ2-7 and V is TRBV5-6; perhaps D is TRBD1 or TRBD2 (5 bases each). Germline V gene sequence: CDR1 SGHDT, CDR2 YYEEEE. The CDR3 runs to 14 residues. V lost 0 bases and J 9 bases, leaving 16 bases between the germline ends. For the CDR3, the DNA is TGTGCCAGCAGCTTGGGGTTAGGGGACCTGGGGCAGTACTTC. Residues: CASSLGLGDLGQYF.

This clonotype is medium-sized within its sample. The V gene is TRBV5-5, the J gene TRBJ2-7; D remains unclear. Germline CDR1 is SGHKS and CDR2 is YYEKEE (reference sequence). The CDR3 is 12 residues long. The V end was cut by 4 bases, the J end by 0 bases, with 5 bases between. CDR3 in amino acids: CASSPGSYEQYF. The CDR3 nucleotides read TGTGCCAGCAGCCCCGGCTCCTACGAGCAGTACTTC.

Sample share makes this clonotype medium-sized. This chain connects TRBV12-3 or TRBV12-4 to TRBJ2-3, with TRBD1 as a possible D gene (6 bases). Trimming took 10 bases from V and 0 from J, leaving 14 bases between them. This CDR3 is 14 amino acids long. The CDR3: CATRTQGSTDTQYF. The CDR3 DNA is TGTGCCACTAGGACCCAGGGGAGCACAGATACGCAGTATTTT.

The V and J genes are TRBV7-9 and TRBJ2-7; D possibly corresponds to TRBD2 (5 bases). Germline CDR1 is SEHNR and CDR2 is FQNEAQ (reference sequence). The CDR3 has 13 residues. Trimming pared 5 bases from V and 3 bases from J, leaving 11 bases between. CDR3 amino acids: CASSPSRGYEQYF. The CDR3 nucleotides are TGTGCCAGCAGCCCCTCCCGGGGCTACGAGCAGTACTTC.

This clonotype was counted only a few times. A read error may account for a junction end that differs from germline. The J gene is TRBJ2-2, the V gene TRBV24-1; the D is unclear. This CDR3 spans 13 amino acids. CDR1 and CDR2 (germline): KGHDR, SFDVKD. The CDR3 sequence: CAVESTNTGELFF. The CDR3 bases are TGCGCCGTTGAGAGCACGAACACCGGGGAGCTGTTTTTT.

V gene TRBV12-3 or TRBV12-4 combines with J gene TRBJ1-5; D is undetermined. The CDR3 has 14 residues. V dropped 2 bases and J dropped 3 bases, with 8 bases sitting between them. This CDR3 reads CASSLWDNNQPQHF. The CDR3, as DNA: TGTGCCAGCAGTTTATGGGATAACAATCAGCCCCAGCATTTT.

The chain employs TRBV4-3 and TRBJ2-3; D not certain. Trimming removed 3 bases from V and 2 bases from J, with 6 bases in between. The CDR3 consists of 13 residues. Germline values: CDR1 LGHNA, CDR2 YSLEER. This CDR3 is CASSHLHTDTQYF. CDR3 bases: TGCGCCAGCAGCCATCTCCACACAGATACGCAGTATTTT.

This clonotype showed up many times. The gene calls are TRBV6-2 or TRBV6-3 and TRBJ2-5; D is unresolved. The CDR3 length is 12 residues. The germline V and J ends were trimmed by 7 bases and 5 bases, with 11 bases remaining between them. CDR1 MNHEY and CDR2 SVGEGT come from the germline V gene. In nucleotides, the CDR3 is TGTGCCAGCACGGCATCCTCGGAGACCCAGTACTTC. Amino acids: CASTASSETQYF.

Notes on this clonotype: This may be a read error: a much more frequent sequence differs by one nucleotide. The V gene is TRBV5-4, the J gene TRBJ2-3; no reliable D call. This CDR3 is 12 amino acids long. Germline assignment: CDR1 SGHNT and CDR2 YYREEE (reference sequence). CDR3 bases: TGTGCCAGCGGCTTGCGACCAGATACGCAGTATTTT. Amino acids: CASGLRPDTQYF.

The rearrangement uses TRBV30 and TRBJ1-1, with D possibly TRBD1 on 5 matching bases. Germline V lookup: CDR1 GTSNPN, CDR2 SVGIG (reference sequence). This CDR3 is 15 amino acids long. V was pared by 3 bases and J by 10 bases, with 24 bases between. The CDR3 nucleotides are TGTGCCTGGAGGCCTATTTGTGGGGCCACCCGAAGAGCTTTCTTT. Its translation: CAWRPICGATRRAFF.

This sequence joins TRBV24-1 and TRBJ2-2; D uncertain. The CDR3 sequence is 12 residues long. CDR1 KGHDR and CDR2 SFDVKD come from the germline V gene. V dropped 4 bases and J dropped 8 bases, with 7 bases sitting between them. DNA of the CDR3: TGTGCCACCAGTGACCCAACGGGGGAGCTGTTTTTT. It translates to CATSDPTGELFF.

This clonotype has a count of ten or more. This chain uses TRBV7-7 with TRBJ2-5; D gene unclear. Germline CDR1 and CDR2: SSHAT and FNYEAQ (reference sequence). The CDR3 has 15 residues. The V and J ends lost 0 bases and 1 base respectively, with 9 bases between them. The CDR3 nucleotides read TGTGCCAGCAGCTTAGCCCCCTACGGCCAAGAGACCCAGTACTTC. Protein: CASSLAPYGQETQYF.

By frequency in the sample, this clonotype is medium-sized. The V call is TRBV5-1, the J call TRBJ2-2; D not resolved. The CDR3 sequence is 13 residues long. With 3 bases removed from V and 4 bases from J, the gap between germline ends came to 7 bases. The germline V gene has CDR1 SGHRS and CDR2 YFSETQ. The CDR3 loop is CASSSRCTGELFF. The CDR3 DNA sequence: TGCGCCAGCAGCTCGCGCTGCACCGGGGAGCTGTTTTTT.

The chain uses TRBV20-1 and TRBJ2-7; D may match TRBD1 or TRBD2 (5 bases each). The length of the CDR3 is 15 residues. The V gene's germline CDR1 is DFQATT and CDR2 SNEGSKA (reference sequence). V was clipped by 1 base and J by 3 bases, with 16 bases between them. Written as DNA, the CDR3 is TGCAGTGCTAGAGCTCTCGGGACCCGCCTCTACGAGCAGTACTTC. Its translation is CSARALGTRLYEQYF.

Sample share makes this clonotype medium-sized. The rearrangement uses TRBV7-2 and TRBJ2-5; 9 positions agree with TRBD1. Germline V gene lookup returns CDR1 SGHTA and CDR2 FQGNSA. The J segment lost 4 bases and the V segment lost 5 bases, leaving 11 bases of the junction unmatched. CDR3 length: 16 amino acids. The CDR3 DNA sequence: TGTGCCAGCAGCGATGCCGGGACAGGGAGAAGAGAGACCCAGTACTTC. The encoded protein is CASSDAGTGRRETQYF.

About this clonotype itself: With a much larger clone just one base away, this may be a read error. The chain has TRBV24-1 and TRBJ2-2, with TRBD1 identical over 8 bases. The CDR3 loop spans 14 amino acids. V shed 12 bases and J 1 base; nucleotides not matched to a gene: 6. Per germline, CDR1 KGHDR and CDR2 SFDVKD. In nucleotides, the CDR3 is TGTGCCGCCCGAGGACAGGGGAACACCGGGGAGCTGTTTTTT. Translation: CAARGQGNTGELFF.

The V gene is TRBV24-1, the J gene TRBJ1-2; D is undetermined. This CDR3 is built from 12 residues. The germline V and J ends were trimmed by 3 bases and 6 bases, with 7 bases remaining between them. From germline, CDR1 is KGHDR and CDR2 SFDVKD. The CDR3 reads CATSDPRDGYTF. CDR3 DNA sequence: TGTGCCACCAGTGATCCCCGAGATGGCTACACCTTC.

By its share, this clonotype is medium-sized. V usage is TRBV7-4 and J usage is TRBJ1-1, with a tentative D call TRBD1 (6 bases). The CDR3 covers 15 residues. In germline, CDR1 is SGHVT, CDR2 SQSDAQ. Trimming pared 6 bases from V and 0 bases from J, leaving 14 bases between. CDR3 sequence: CASRSGTSVNTEAFF. DNA for the CDR3: TGTGCCAGCAGATCCGGGACAAGCGTGAACACTGAAGCTTTCTTT.